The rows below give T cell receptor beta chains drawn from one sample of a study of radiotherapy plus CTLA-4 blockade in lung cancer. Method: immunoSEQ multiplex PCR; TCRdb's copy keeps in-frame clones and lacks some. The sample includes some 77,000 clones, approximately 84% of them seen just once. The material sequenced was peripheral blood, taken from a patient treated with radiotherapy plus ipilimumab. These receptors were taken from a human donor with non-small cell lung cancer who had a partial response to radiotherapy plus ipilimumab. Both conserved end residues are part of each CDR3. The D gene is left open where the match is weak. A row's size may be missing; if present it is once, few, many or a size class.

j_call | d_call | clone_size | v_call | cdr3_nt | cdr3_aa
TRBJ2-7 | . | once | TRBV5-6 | TGTGCCAGCAGCAAGACAGGAGCTCCTGCCTACGAGCAGTACTTC | CASSKTGAPAYEQYF
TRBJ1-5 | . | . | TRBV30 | TGTGCCTGGAGCGCAAGCCTCACGGAGAATCAGCCCCAGCATTTT | CAWSASLTENQPQHF
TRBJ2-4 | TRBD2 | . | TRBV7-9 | TGTGCCAGCAGCTTACTGGGGGGGGACGGGGTAAGAGGAAACATTCAGTACTTC | CASSLLGGDGVRGNIQYF
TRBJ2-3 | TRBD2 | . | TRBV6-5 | TGTGCCAGCCTTCCTAGCGGGATGATCACAGATACGCAGTATTTT | CASLPSGMITDTQYF
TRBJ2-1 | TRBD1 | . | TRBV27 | TGTGCCAGCAGTTTCCTTGGACAGGGATCCTACAATGAGCAGTTCTTC | CASSFLGQGSYNEQFF
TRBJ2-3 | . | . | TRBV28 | TGTGCCAGCATGAGGGGGGATACGCAGTATTTT | CASMRGDTQYF
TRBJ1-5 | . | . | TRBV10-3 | TGTGCCATCAGTGAACGGCAGGGGAACCAGCCCCAGCATTTT | CAISERQGNQPQHF
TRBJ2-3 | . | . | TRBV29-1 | TGCAGCGTTCACCTAGGTACAGATACGCAGTATTTT | CSVHLGTDTQYF
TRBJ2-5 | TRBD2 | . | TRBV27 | TGTGCCAGCGTCCATACTAGCGGGAGTTCTGAGACCCAGTACTTC | CASVHTSGSSETQYF
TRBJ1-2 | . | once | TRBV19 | TGTGCCAGTACTACTGGACATGACTATGGCTACACCTTC | CASTTGHDYGYTF
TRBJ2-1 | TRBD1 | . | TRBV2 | TGTGCCAGCAGTCCCACCGGGACAGGGGGTCACAATGAGCAGTTCTTC | CASSPTGTGGHNEQFF
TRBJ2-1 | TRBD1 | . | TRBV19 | TGTGCCAGTAGTATGCTTGTAGGGGGCGATGAGCAGTTCTTC | CASSMLVGGDEQFF
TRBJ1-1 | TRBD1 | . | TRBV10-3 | TGTGCCATCAGTCTCCCGGGACAGGTTGCTGAAGCTTTCTTT | CAISLPGQVAEAFF
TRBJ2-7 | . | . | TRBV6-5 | TGTGCCAGCAGTTTGAACAGGGAATACGAGCAGTACTTC | CASSLNREYEQYF
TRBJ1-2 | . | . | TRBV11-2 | TGTGCCAGCAGCTTAGCGGCAGGTCATGGCTACACCTTC | CASSLAAGHGYTF
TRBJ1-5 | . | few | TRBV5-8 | TGTGCCAGCAGCTTTTACAGGGAAAGATTCGACAATCAGCCCCAGCATTTT | CASSFYRERFDNQPQHF
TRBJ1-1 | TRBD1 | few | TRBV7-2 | TGTGCCAGCAGCTCCGGGACAGGGTCGGCTAGCGGGACTTTCTTT | CASSSGTGSASGTFF
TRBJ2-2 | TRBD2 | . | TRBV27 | TGTGCCAGCAGTTCCAGCGGGACGAACACCGGGGAGCTGTTTTTT | CASSSSGTNTGELFF
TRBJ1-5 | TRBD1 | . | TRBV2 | TGTGCCAGCAGTGAAAGACAGGGCTATCAGCCCCAGCATTTT | CASSERQGYQPQHF
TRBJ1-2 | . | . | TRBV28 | TGTGCCAGCACCCTCGGGCAGGGGAACTATGGCTACACCTTC | CASTLGQGNYGYTF
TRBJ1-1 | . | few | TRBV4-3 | TGCGCCAGCAGCCAAGTTGGGAGAGACAACACTGAAGCTTTCTTT | CASSQVGRDNTEAFF
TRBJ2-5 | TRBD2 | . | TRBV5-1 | TGCGCCAGCAGTGCGACTAGCGGGCAAGAGACCCAGTACTTC | CASSATSGQETQYF
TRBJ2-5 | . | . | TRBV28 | TGTGCCAGCAGTTTAAACCGACTAGGCCGAGGGGAGACCCAGTACTTC | CASSLNRLGRGETQYF
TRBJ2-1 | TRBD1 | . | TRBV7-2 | TGTGCCAGCAGCTTAAGGGACAGCGCGCTCTCCTACAATGAGCAGTTCTTC | CASSLRDSALSYNEQFF
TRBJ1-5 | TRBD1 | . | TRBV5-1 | TGCGCCAGCAGCGTAGGGGACAGGGGAAATCAGCCCCAGCATTTT | CASSVGDRGNQPQHF
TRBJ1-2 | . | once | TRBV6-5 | TGTGCCAGCAGTCGGTCCAGGGTAAACTATGGCTACACCTTC | CASSRSRVNYGYTF
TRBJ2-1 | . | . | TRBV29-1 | TGCAGCATCCGTACAAGCAATGAGCAGTTCTTC | CSIRTSNEQFF
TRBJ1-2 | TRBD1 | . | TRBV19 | TGTGCCAGTAGCGGGGACAGGGTCTATGGCTACACCTTC | CASSGDRVYGYTF
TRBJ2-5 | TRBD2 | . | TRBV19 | TGTGCCAGTAGTATTCGGGCGGGAGAGGGGACCCAGTACTTC | CASSIRAGEGTQYF
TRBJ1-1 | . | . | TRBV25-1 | TGTGCCAGCAGGGAGACAGGAGGCGAAACTGAAGCTTTCTTT | CASRETGGETEAFF
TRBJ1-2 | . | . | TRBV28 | TGTGCCAGCAGTCCCCCAACAGGGTTACGGTCAGGTGGCTACACCTTC | CASSPPTGLRSGGYTF
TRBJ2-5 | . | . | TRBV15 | TGTGCCACCAGCAGAGGGGGCGTAGAAGAGACCCAGTACTTC | CATSRGGVEETQYF
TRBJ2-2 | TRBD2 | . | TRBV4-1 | TGCGCCAGCAGCCAAGGAGCGGGAGGGCCCCGGGGAGCTGTTTTT | CASSQGAGGPRGAVF
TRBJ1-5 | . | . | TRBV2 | TGTGCCAGCACGGGGTTCGGCAATCAGCCCCAGCATTTT | CASTGFGNQPQHF
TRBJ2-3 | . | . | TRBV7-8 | TGTGCCAGCAGCTCAACGACAGTTACCGCGCAGTATTTT | CASSSTTVTAQYF
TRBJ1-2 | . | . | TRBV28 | TGTGCCAGCAGCACCGTGGTCTCTCCGTGGGTGCAGGGCGGTTATGGCTACACCTTC | CASSTVVSPWVQGGYGYTF
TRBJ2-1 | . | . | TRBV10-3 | TGTGCCATCAGTGAAAACGAGCGGGTTAAAATAGCGGAGCAGTTCTTC | CAISENERVKIAEQFF
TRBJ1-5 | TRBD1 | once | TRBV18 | TGTGCCAGCTCAACGACAGGGGGGGCCAATCAGCCCCAGCATTTT | CASSTTGGANQPQHF
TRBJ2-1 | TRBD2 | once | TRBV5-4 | TGTGCCAGCAGCTCACAAGCGGGAGCCGCCTACAATGAGCAGTTCTTC | CASSSQAGAAYNEQFF
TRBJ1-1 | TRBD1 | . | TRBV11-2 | TGTGCCAGCAGCTTAGATCGGGCAGGGGGCGCTGAAGCTTTCTTT | CASSLDRAGGAEAFF
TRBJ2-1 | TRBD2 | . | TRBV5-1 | TGCGCCAGCAGCTTGGGAGTGACTAGCGGGAGGGCCGTCAATGAGCAGTTCTTC | CASSLGVTSGRAVNEQFF
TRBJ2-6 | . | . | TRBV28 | TGTGCCAGCAGAAAACAGGGCCAAGGGTCTGGGGCCAACGTCCTGACTTTC | CASRKQGQGSGANVLTF
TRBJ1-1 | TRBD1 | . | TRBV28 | TGTGCCAGCAGTTTTAGCCGGACAGGCGGTGGACTTGCTTTCTTT | CASSFSRTGGGLAFF
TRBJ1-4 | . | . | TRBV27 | TGTGCCAGCAGTAGGAGGGAGGGTGAAAAACTGTTTTTT | CASSRREGEKLFF
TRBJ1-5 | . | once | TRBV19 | TGTGCCAGTAGTATATTTGGCCGCAGGGGTGATAGCAATCAGCCCCAGCATTTT | CASSIFGRRGDSNQPQHF
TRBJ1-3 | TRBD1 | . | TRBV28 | TGTGCCAGCAGTTCTAGGCTAGGAGTCAACAGGGGGCACTCTGGAAACACCATATATTTT | CASSSRLGVNRGHSGNTIYF
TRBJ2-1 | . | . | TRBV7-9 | TGTGCCAGCAGCTTTAATAACAATGAGCAGTTCTTC | CASSFNNNEQFF
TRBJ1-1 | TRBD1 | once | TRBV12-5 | TGTGCTAGTGGTTTGACAAGTCCGGGACAGCTTCCTGAAGCTTTCTTT | CASGLTSPGQLPEAFF
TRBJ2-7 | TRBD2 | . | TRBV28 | TGTGCCAGCAGCGCACGGGCTAGCGGAGGCTACGAGCAGTACTTC | CASSARASGGYEQYF
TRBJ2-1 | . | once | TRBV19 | TGTGCCAGTAGTCCTACGGTCTCAACCTACAATGAGCAGTTCTTC | CASSPTVSTYNEQFF
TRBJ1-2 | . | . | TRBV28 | TGTGCCAGCAGTTTATCAGGACTAGCTAACTATGGCTACACCTTC | CASSLSGLANYGYTF
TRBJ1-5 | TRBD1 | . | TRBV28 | TGTGCCAGCAGGGGTGGACAGGGGAGAAATCAGCCCCAGCATTTT | CASRGGQGRNQPQHF
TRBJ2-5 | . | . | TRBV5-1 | TGCGCCAGCAGCTCGAACCTAGCGAACCAAGAGACCCAGTACTTC | CASSSNLANQETQYF
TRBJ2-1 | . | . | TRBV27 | TGTGCCAGCAGTACAAACTATGGTTACAATGAGCAGTTCTTC | CASSTNYGYNEQFF
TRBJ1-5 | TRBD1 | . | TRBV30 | TGTGCCTGGAGTCGGGACAGGGTAAGAGGCAATCAGCCCCAGCATTTT | CAWSRDRVRGNQPQHF
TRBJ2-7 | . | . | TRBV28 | TGTGCCAGCATGTGGGGCGGAGGGGGCGAGCAGTACTTC | CASMWGGGGEQYF
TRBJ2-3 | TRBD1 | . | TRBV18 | TGTGCCAGCCCACCAGACACAGGGGCGCAGTATTTT | CASPPDTGAQYF